This TCR beta chain was sequenced during a study of technical replicates of blood from several donors. With V trimmed by 0 bases and J by 3 bases, 5 bases remained unmatched. Germline V lookup: CDR1 LGHNA, CDR2 YSLEER. This CDR3 contains 15 residues. The assay was immunoSEQ multiplex PCR, and TCRdb's table has in-frame clones only and misses some. This table holds over 50,000 clones, about 92% found once. This receptor was identified in a human donor in good health. Some clones in this sample may be carry-over from other donors' samples. The sample was PBMCs. This chain connects TRBV4-3 to TRBJ2-7; TRBD1 matches at 7 bases. Here the CDR3 DNA reads TGCGCCAGCAGCCAAGATCTGGGACAGAGCTACGAGCAGTACTTC. It translates to CASSQDLGQSYEQYF.